These 18 T cell receptor beta chains share one sample of origin, sequenced in a study of cytomegalovirus exposure and HLA in healthy donors. Amplification used 60 Vbeta primers and 13 Jbeta primers. The table came from immunoSEQ multiplex PCR; TCRdb's copy has only in-frame clones and leaves some out. The data hold 150,000 to 250,000 clones, with around three quarters observed a single time. The sample comprised PBMCs. These receptors were taken from a man aged 30 to 45 in good health and CMV-seronegative.

The rearrangement uses TRBV7-9 and TRBJ2-3; possible D gene TRBD1, 5 bases. CDR3 length equals 14 residues. The V gene's germline CDR1 is SEHNR and CDR2 FQNEAQ (reference sequence). V was trimmed by 4 bases and J by 6 bases, leaving 14 bases between them. CDR3: CASSYQGPIDTQYF. The DNA for the CDR3 is TGTGCCAGCAGCTATCAGGGCCCTATCGATACGCAGTATTTT.

The V call is TRBV28, the J call TRBJ2-5; 7 bases agree with TRBD2. The CDR3 length is 14 residues. CDR1 and CDR2 (germline): MDHEN, SYDVKM. V was clipped by 2 bases and J by 7 bases; unmatched bases: 7. The chain's CDR3 is CASSLGRAVGTQYF. Written as DNA, the CDR3 is TGTGCCAGCAGTTTAGGGAGGGCGGTAGGGACCCAGTACTTC.

This chain connects TRBV27 to TRBJ1-2, with D unclear. CDR3 length equals 15 residues. Germline loops: CDR1 MNHEY, CDR2 SMNVEV (reference sequence). V lost 2 bases and J lost 4, with 14 bases in between. In nucleotides, the CDR3 is TGTGCCAGCAGTTTAACCTCCGGGTCCTCCTATGGCTACACCTTC. Translation: CASSLTSGSSYGYTF.

The chain recombines TRBV11-2 with TRBJ2-7, with TRBD2 as a possible D gene (7 bases). V was clipped by 1 base and J by 6 bases, with 10 bases between them. CDR3 length: 13 amino acids. Germline-derived CDR1 and CDR2 are SGHAT and FQNNGV. The DNA of the CDR3 is TGTGCCAGCAGCTTAGGAGGGGGGGGCGAGCAGTACTTC. Amino acid sequence: CASSLGGGGEQYF.

This clone was seen once. The chain links TRBV20-1 to TRBJ2-7, with D hard to call. Germline values: CDR1 DFQATT, CDR2 SNEGSKA (reference sequence). Trimming removed 6 bases from V and 5 bases from J, with 11 bases in between. This CDR3 comprises 11 residues. The CDR3 DNA follows: TGCAGTGCCTTTCGAGAGGACGAGCAGTACTTC. Protein product: CSAFREDEQYF.

The chain carries TRBV29-1 and TRBJ2-3, with a weak D call TRBD2 (5 bases). The V gene lost 5 bases and the J gene lost 2 bases, with 11 bases spanning the gap. The V gene's germline CDR1 is SQVTM and CDR2 ANQGSEA. This CDR3 has 13 amino acids. DNA for the CDR3: TGCAGCGTTTTTTCGGGGTACACAGATACGCAGTATTTT. This codes for CSVFSGYTDTQYF.

The V and J genes are TRBV7-3 and TRBJ2-7; 8 nucleotides match TRBD2. The trim removed 5 bases at V and 0 bases at J, leaving 21 bases unmatched. The CDR3 is 20 amino acids. Germline values: CDR1 SGHTA, CDR2 FQGTGA. Here the CDR3 DNA reads TGTGCCAGCAGCCCCAGGGAAGGGGGGCCCGGGCGGGAGGCCTCCTACGAGCAGTACTTC. It encodes CASSPREGGPGREASYEQYF.

The chain has TRBV7-3 and TRBJ2-7; 7 bases are a match to TRBD2. J was trimmed by 1 base and V by 1 base; bases with no gene match: 4. The length of the CDR3 is 15 residues. CDR1 and CDR2 from the germline V gene are SGHTA and FQGTGA. In DNA form, the CDR3 reads TGTGCCAGCAGCTTAAGCCCGGGAGGTTCCTACGAGCAGTACTTC. It yields the protein CASSLSPGGSYEQYF.

This clone was seen a few times. The CDR3 reads CSFRRPGQGLEQYF. CDR3 nucleotides: TGCAGCTTTCGACGACCGGGACAGGGGCTAGAGCAGTACTTC. This chain connects TRBV29-1 to TRBJ2-7; TRBD1 matches 10 bases. Unmatched junction bases numbered 14, after V lost 8 bases and J lost 7 bases. The germline V gene encodes CDR1 SQVTM and CDR2 ANQGSEA. The CDR3 is made up of 14 amino acids.

This clone turned up a few times. The chain joins TRBV25-1 to TRBJ2-2, with 8 bases identical to TRBD1. This CDR3 is 18 amino acids long. CDR1 and CDR2 from the germline V gene are MGHDK and SYGVNS. Trimming took 2 bases from V and 0 from J; bases not matched to a gene: 8. CDR3 sequence (DNA): TGTGCCAGCAGTGAACGGGCCGGGACAGGTTCGAACACCGGGGAGCTGTTTTTT. Encoded protein: CASSERAGTGSNTGELFF.

Worth noting for this clone: At one end, the junction sequence differs from germline, possibly due to a read error. The chain recombines TRBV6-5 with TRBJ2-7, with 7 bases matching TRBD2. The CDR3 sequence is 15 residues long. In germline, CDR1 is MNHEY, CDR2 SVGAGI. CDR3 in amino acids: CAGSYRGSTSYEQYF. CDR3 DNA sequence: TGTGCCGGCAGTTACCGCGGGAGCACGTCCTACGAGCAGTACTTC.

V gene TRBV2 combines with J gene TRBJ2-7; TRBD1 agrees at 8 bases. In germline, CDR1 is SNHLY, CDR2 FYNNEI. The junction had 3 bases not matched to a gene; V was cut back by 5 bases and J by 6 bases. The CDR3 length is 12 residues. The CDR3: CASSRTGREQYF. The DNA for the CDR3 is TGTGCCAGCAGTCGGACAGGGCGCGAGCAGTACTTC.

This clone showed up just a few times. The CDR3 is CASSEGKGLAGENEQFF. DNA for the CDR3: TGTGCCAGCAGTGAAGGAAAGGGACTAGCGGGAGAGAATGAGCAGTTCTTC. The V gene is TRBV2, the J gene TRBJ2-1, with 14 bases aligning to TRBD2. The ends lost 1 base at V and 7 bases at J; junction bases unmatched: 6. Per the germline V gene, CDR1 is SNHLY and CDR2 is FYNNEI. This CDR3 is built from 17 residues.

The rearrangement uses TRBV7-9 and TRBJ2-5; TRBD1 matches at 9 bases. The CDR3 has 15 residues. J gave up 1 base and V 1 base, and 1 base lay outside the gene matches. Germline V CDR1 and CDR2: SEHNR, FQNEAQ (reference sequence). The CDR3 nucleotides are TGTGCCAGCAGCTTAGGGGACAGGGTCCAAGAGACCCAGTACTTC. This codes for CASSLGDRVQETQYF.

This clone was counted a few times. The chain has TRBV7-6 and TRBJ2-5, with D possibly matching TRBD1 (7 bases). The CDR3 sequence is 16 residues long. Germline V gene lookup returns CDR1 SGHVS and CDR2 FNYEAQ. V lost 5 bases and J 2 bases, leaving 18 bases between the germline ends. The CDR3: CASSPLGGTEQETQYF. CDR3 coding DNA: TGTGCCAGCAGCCCCCTTGGCGGGACAGAGCAAGAGACCCAGTACTTC.

Only a few counts were recorded for this clone. V and J are TRBV7-8 and TRBJ2-1; D not certain. Deletions cut 0 bases from V and 6 bases from J, with 3 bases between. This CDR3 spans 12 amino acids. Germline CDR1 reads SGHVS; CDR2 reads FQNEAQ. As DNA, the CDR3 is TGTGCCAGCAGCTTAGCGGCCAATGAGCAGTTCTTC. Protein product: CASSLAANEQFF.

The chain has TRBV10-3 and TRBJ2-3; TRBD2 aligns across 9 bases. In germline, CDR1 is ENHRY, CDR2 SYGVKD. Trimming cost V 6 bases and J 4 bases; bases outside gene matches: 5. This CDR3 comprises 14 residues. CDR3 in amino acids: CAIRLAGAADTQYF. DNA of the CDR3: TGTGCCATCAGATTAGCGGGAGCTGCAGATACGCAGTATTTT.

The chain is built from TRBV5-6 and TRBJ1-1, with TRBD1 matching 12 bases. Germline loops: CDR1 SGHDT, CDR2 YYEEEE. The CDR3 is 19 residues long. The trim removed 1 base at V and 4 bases at J, leaving 14 bases unmatched. The CDR3 sequence: CASSLYGGGQGALGTEAFF. CDR3 DNA sequence: TGTGCCAGCAGCTTGTACGGCGGGGGACAGGGGGCGTTGGGCACTGAAGCTTTCTTT.